This is a list of T cell receptor beta chains from one sample in a study of blood T cells in healthy people across ages. TCRdb re-analysed the 5' RACE reads in MiXCR, keeping a single row per CDR3 protein. The sample holds around 1,000,000 distinct CDR3 sequences; almost 25% are singletons and the top ten take approximately 0.7%. These data were also filed under a second study, of T cells of mothers and their children.

The material sequenced was blood. The receptors come from a girl aged 2 to 10 in good health. CDR3s include the opening cysteine and the closing phenylalanine or tryptophan. D genes are given only for firm matches. Clone size, where shown, is once, few, many, or a class for clones that have expanded.

clone size,J gene,D gene,V gene,CDR3 protein,CDR3 DNA
-,TRBJ1-1,TRBD1,TRBV19,CASSFLLGQGNTEAFF,TGTGCCAGTAGCTTTCTTCTCGGACAGGGGAACACTGAAGCTTTCTTT
few,TRBJ2-7,TRBD1,TRBV12-3/TRBV12-4,CASTRTGVAEQYF,TGTGCCAGCACCCGGACAGGGGTCGCCGAGCAGTACTTC
-,TRBJ2-1,-,TRBV29-1,CSALPVSYNEQFF,TGCAGCGCCCTGCCGGTTTCCTACAATGAGCAGTTCTTC
few,TRBJ2-7,-,TRBV7-8,CASSYYQSYEQYF,TGTGCCAGCAGCTACTACCAATCCTACGAGCAGTACTTC
-,TRBJ2-7,-,TRBV6-2/TRBV6-3,CASSFDYDRSYEQYF,TGTGCCAGCAGCTTCGATTACGACAGGAGCTACGAGCAGTACTTC
few,TRBJ2-5,TRBD2,TRBV12-3/TRBV12-4,CASLAGDRQETQYF,TGTGCCAGCCTAGCGGGAGACCGCCAAGAGACCCAGTACTTC
-,TRBJ2-2,TRBD2,TRBV6-2/TRBV6-3,CASFPGGGPYTGELFF,TGTGCCAGCTTCCCCGGCGGGGGGCCCTACACCGGGGAGCTGTTTTTT
-,TRBJ1-1,-,TRBV7-9,CASSLSTNAAFF,TGTGCCAGCAGCTTAAGCACGAACGCTGCTTTCTTT
-,TRBJ2-2,-,TRBV14,CASSQVLGEELFF,TGTGCCAGCAGCCAAGTTTTGGGTGAGGAGCTGTTTTTT
-,TRBJ2-7,-,TRBV4-1,CASSQFSVFSYEQYF,TGCGCCAGCAGCCAATTTTCCGTTTTCAGCTACGAGCAGTACTTC
-,TRBJ2-7,-,TRBV7-2,CASSGEVGAAVYEQYF,TGTGCCAGCAGCGGGGAGGTAGGGGCAGCAGTCTACGAGCAGTACTTC
-,TRBJ2-1,-,TRBV14,CASSPMGSYNEQFF,TGTGCCAGCAGCCCAATGGGGAGCTACAATGAGCAGTTCTTC
few,TRBJ2-1,-,TRBV29-1,CSVFDNEQFF,TGCAGCGTTTTCGACAATGAGCAGTTCTTC
few,TRBJ1-6,-,TRBV5-1,CASSLDPITSPLHF,TGCGCCAGCAGCTTGGACCCGATAACTTCACCCCTCCACTTT
few,TRBJ2-2,-,TRBV9,CASSVFPNTGELFF,TGTGCCAGCAGCGTTTTCCCGAACACCGGGGAGCTGTTTTTT
-,TRBJ1-4,-,TRBV2,CARSEARTATKLFF,TGTGCCCGCAGTGAAGCTCGCACAGCCACAAAACTGTTTTTT
few,TRBJ2-2,-,TRBV29-1,CSAGLGNTGELFF,TGCAGCGCCGGACTCGGGAACACCGGGGAGCTGTTTTTT
once,TRBJ2-7,TRBD2,TRBV4-1,CASSPTSGGSSYEQYF,TGCGCCAGCAGTCCCACCAGCGGCGGGAGCTCCTACGAGCAGTACTTC
-,TRBJ2-1,-,TRBV28,CASSYRGFSYNEQFF,TGTGCCAGCAGCTACCGGGGATTTTCCTACAATGAGCAGTTCTTC
few,TRBJ2-4,TRBD1,TRBV7-3,CASSQGTGGGIQYF,TGTGCCAGCAGCCAGGGGACAGGGGGAGGCATTCAGTACTTC
-,TRBJ2-3,TRBD2,TRBV29-1,CSALSGRAIDTQYF,TGCAGCGCCCTTAGCGGGAGGGCCATAGATACGCAGTATTTT
-,TRBJ2-5,-,TRBV7-2,CASSTYRDGTQYF,TGTGCCAGCAGTACATACAGGGATGGGACCCAGTACTTC
-,TRBJ2-3,-,TRBV28,CASSLSAKWGITDTQYF,TGTGCCAGCAGTTTATCTGCCAAATGGGGGATCACAGATACGCAGTATTTT
-,TRBJ1-3,-,TRBV12-3/TRBV12-4,CASRRLTDSGNTIYF,TGTGCCAGCAGACGACTGACAGACTCTGGAAACACCATATATTTT
-,TRBJ1-5,-,TRBV6-5,CASSTGPYQPQHF,TGTGCCAGCAGTACCGGGCCCTATCAGCCCCAGCATTTT
-,TRBJ1-1,TRBD1,TRBV6-2/TRBV6-3,CASGDRLPAEAFF,TGTGCCAGCGGGGACAGACTACCTGCTGAAGCTTTCTTT
few,TRBJ1-2,-,TRBV29-1,CSVLRTVSYGYTF,TGCAGCGTCTTACGGACGGTGTCATATGGCTACACCTTC
few,TRBJ1-1,-,TRBV29-1,CSARRGTNTEAFF,TGCAGCGCGCGGAGGGGTACGAACACTGAAGCTTTCTTT
few,TRBJ2-1,-,TRBV14,CASSQDYGAHEQFF,TGTGCCAGCAGCCAAGATTACGGCGCCCATGAGCAGTTCTTC
once,TRBJ2-7,-,TRBV21-1,CAAAAYEQYF,TGTGCCGCTGCAGCCTACGAGCAGTACTTC
-,TRBJ2-1,-,TRBV3-1,CASTSGKQGRNNEQFF,TGTGCCAGCACTTCAGGGAAACAGGGGAGGAACAATGAGCAGTTCTTC
-,TRBJ2-5,TRBD1,TRBV5-1,CASSSSGTGQETQYF,TGCGCCAGCAGCTCCTCCGGGACAGGGCAAGAGACCCAGTACTTC
-,TRBJ2-1,-,TRBV27,CASSLLGDGNNEQFF,TGTGCCAGCAGTTTACTAGGGGATGGAAACAATGAGCAGTTCTTC
few,TRBJ1-1,TRBD1,TRBV6-6,CASSYPLTGANTEAFF,TGTGCCAGCAGTTACCCGCTGACAGGGGCGAACACTGAAGCTTTCTTT
-,TRBJ2-3,TRBD2,TRBV20-1,CSASRSSGTDTQYF,TGCAGTGCTAGTCGGTCTAGCGGTACAGATACGCAGTATTTT
-,TRBJ2-5,-,TRBV12-3/TRBV12-4,CASRPLAGEGTQYF,TGTGCCAGCCGGCCCCTAGCAGGAGAGGGGACCCAGTACTTC
-,TRBJ2-1,-,TRBV20-1,CSATSRESSSYNEQFF,TGCAGTGCTACCTCTCGGGAGTCCAGCTCCTACAATGAGCAGTTCTTC
-,TRBJ2-4,TRBD1,TRBV14,CASSQHQGDKNIQYF,TGTGCCAGCAGCCAACACCAGGGGGACAAAAACATTCAGTACTTC